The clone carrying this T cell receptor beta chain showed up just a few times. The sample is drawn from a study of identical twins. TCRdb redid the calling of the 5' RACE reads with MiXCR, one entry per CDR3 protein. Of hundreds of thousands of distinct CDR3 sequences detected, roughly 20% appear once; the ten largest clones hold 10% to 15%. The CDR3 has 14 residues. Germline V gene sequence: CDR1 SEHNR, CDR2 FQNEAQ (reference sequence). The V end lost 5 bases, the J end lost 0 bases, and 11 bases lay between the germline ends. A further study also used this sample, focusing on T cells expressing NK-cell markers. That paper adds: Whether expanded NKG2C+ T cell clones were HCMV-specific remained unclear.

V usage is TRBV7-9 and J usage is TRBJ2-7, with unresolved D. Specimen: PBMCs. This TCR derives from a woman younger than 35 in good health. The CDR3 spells CASSPTPSSYEQYF. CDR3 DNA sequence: TGTGCCAGCAGCCCCACACCGAGCTCCTACGAGCAGTACTTC.